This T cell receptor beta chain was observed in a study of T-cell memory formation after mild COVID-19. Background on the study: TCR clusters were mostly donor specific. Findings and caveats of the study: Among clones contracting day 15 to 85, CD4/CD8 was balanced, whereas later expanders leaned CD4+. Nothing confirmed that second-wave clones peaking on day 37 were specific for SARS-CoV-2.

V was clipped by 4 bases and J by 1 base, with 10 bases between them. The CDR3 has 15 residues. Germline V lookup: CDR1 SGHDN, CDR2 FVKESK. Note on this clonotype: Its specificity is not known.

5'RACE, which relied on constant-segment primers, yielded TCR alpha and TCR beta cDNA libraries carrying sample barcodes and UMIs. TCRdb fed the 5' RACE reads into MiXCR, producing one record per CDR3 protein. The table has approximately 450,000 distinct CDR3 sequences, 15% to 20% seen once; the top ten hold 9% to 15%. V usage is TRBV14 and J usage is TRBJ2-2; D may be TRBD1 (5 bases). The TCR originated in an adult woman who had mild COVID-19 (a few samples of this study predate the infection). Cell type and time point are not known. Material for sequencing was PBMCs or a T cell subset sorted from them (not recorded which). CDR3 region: CASSRTLQNTGELFF. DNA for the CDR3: TGTGCCAGCAGCCGGACACTTCAGAACACCGGGGAGCTGTTTTTT.